At least ten counts were recorded for the clone carrying this T cell receptor beta chain. Unique molecular identifiers were included in an RNA-based 3' RACE TCR library. Using its own MiXCR run on the 3' RACE reads, TCRdb lists one record per CDR3 protein. The data contain approximately 89,000 distinct CDR3 sequences, around 6.9% of them singletons. In germline, CDR1 is DFQATT, CDR2 SNEGSKA (reference sequence). Trimming cost V 6 bases and J 6 bases; bases outside gene matches: 8. This CDR3 is built from 13 residues. This record comes from a study of HIV-infected children after antiretroviral therapy interruption. On the study more broadly: For the interruption arm, samples span week 0 through about 3 years after study end. Samples from the continuous-treatment group were taken at weeks 0, 48 and 150.

Documented treatment: PENTA 11 planned treatment interruption arm or continuous ART arm. The clonotype was recovered from a pool of human donors with HIV. The chain uses TRBV20-1 and TRBJ2-7, with 10 bases identical to TRBD1. The specimen comprised CD45RA+ CD4+ T cells from PBMCs, pooled from several time points, sampled from a donor given antiretroviral therapy, either interrupted or continuous. Subset in this sample: naive CD4+ CD45RA+ CD45RO- T cells. Written as DNA, the CDR3 is TGCAGTGCCGATAGACAGGGGGCTGGCGAGCAGTACTTC. It encodes CSADRQGAGEQYF.